This T cell receptor beta chain is from a study of a mutant IDH1 vaccine in newly diagnosed glioma. As for the study in general: Males made up 62.5% and females roughly 40% of treated patients, whose mean age was roughly 40 years.

About this clone: Its matching antigen is unknown.

TCRdb's table, derived via immunoSEQ multiplex PCR, lists solely in-frame clones and lacks some. In the table there are 35,000 to 45,000 clones, approximately 80% of which are singletons. The V gene lost 3 bases and the J gene lost 0 bases, with 8 bases spanning the gap. Looked up from germline, CDR1 is MNHNS and CDR2 is SASEGT. This CDR3 contains 14 residues. The time point was: week 35, safety follow-up. Vaccination comprised doses that each held 300 ug of mutant IDH1 20-mer peptide, plus topical imiquimod. Patients in the study were vaccinated eight times, receiving shots in weeks 1, 3, 5, 7, 11, 15, 19 and 23. General study points: Pseudoprogression appeared independent of alterations in top peripheral clonotypes.

V is TRBV6-1 and J is TRBJ1-1; D is undetermined. The receptor's source is a woman aged 50 to 60 with glioma. Material: PBMCs, obtained from a glioma patient whose treatment included an IDH1 peptide vaccine. CDR3 DNA sequence: TGTGCCAGCAGTGACCAGGACTTGAACACTGAAGCTTTCTTT. It is translated as CASSDQDLNTEAFF.